These 5 T cell receptor beta chains originate from one sample sequenced in a study of blood T cells in healthy people across ages. Primers used in a second PCR of about 7 to 12 cycles were a sample-barcoded 5' primer and a J-beta primer mix. TCRdb recomputed calls from the 5' RACE reads with MiXCR, one row per CDR3 protein. The sample holds roughly 800,000 distinct CDR3 sequences, 55% to 75% seen once. Sequenced: blood. These receptors were obtained from a man aged 25 to 40 in good health.

The chain links TRBV12-3 or TRBV12-4 to TRBJ2-3; TRBD2 matches 11 bases. V lost 11 bases and J lost 4; bases outside the gene matches: 5. The CDR3 is made up of 13 amino acids. CDR3: CASGTSGPDTQYF. CDR3 in DNA: TGTGCCTCCGGGACTAGCGGACCAGATACGCAGTATTTT.

With respect to this clonotype: Being one base from a much bigger clone, this may be a read error. The chain is built from TRBV7-8 and TRBJ2-2, with D unclear. The CDR3 is 13 residues long. Between the trimmed V and J ends, which lost 8 bases and 1 base, there was a span of 8 bases. Germline CDR1 is SGHVS and CDR2 is FQNEAQ. This chain's CDR3 is CASAAVNTGELFF. CDR3 sequence (DNA): TGTGCCAGCGCTGCAGTGAACACCGGGGAGCTGTTTTTT.

The genes are TRBV28 and TRBJ2-1; no reliable D call. Germline V gene data show CDR1 as MDHEN and CDR2 as SYDVKM. The CDR3 is made up of 13 amino acids. Trimming left V 6 bases short and J 9 bases short, with 15 bases between. CDR3 residues: CASSPKRRGEQFF. DNA for the CDR3: TGTGCCAGCAGCCCGAAGAGGCGTGGTGAGCAGTTCTTC.

The chain carries TRBV5-1 and TRBJ1-6; a possible D gene is TRBD1 (5 bases). The V gene's germline CDR1 is SGHRS and CDR2 YFSETQ. CDR3 size: 14 residues. V lost 7 bases to trimming and J lost 2 bases, with 10 bases between them. The CDR3 DNA is TGCGCCAGCCAAGGGACCGCCTATAATTCACCCCTCCACTTT. This translates into CASQGTAYNSPLHF.

This clonotype has more than one count but fewer than ten. As DNA, the CDR3 is TGTGCCAGCAGCAAGCGCTCCGGGACCGGCTTTCACGAGCAGTACTTC. Its translation is CASSKRSGTGFHEQYF. The genes are TRBV13 and TRBJ2-4; D assignment may be TRBD1 or TRBD2 (5 bases each). Gene TRBJ2-7 matches the end of the DNA better, so the J call may be wrong. This CDR3 is 16 amino acids long. Germline V gene lookup returns CDR1 PRHDT and CDR2 FYEKMQ (reference sequence).